The rows below give T cell receptor beta chains drawn from one sample of a study of blood T cell repertoires in COVID-19. Assay: immunoSEQ multiplex PCR; the TCRdb copy retains only in-frame clones and omits some. The sample includes about 500,000 clones, roughly 87% seen only once; the top ten take 0.65% to 0.9%. The specimen was PBMCs or T cells enriched from blood (not recorded which). These receptors originate from a woman under 30 who had recovered from COVID-19. Each CDR3 is given with its conserved first and last residue. The D gene is left open where the match is weak. Clone sizes are given selectively: once, few, many, or a class where the clone is expanded.

D gene	J gene	V gene	clone size	CDR3 DNA	CDR3 protein
TRBD1	TRBJ2-7	TRBV7-7	NA	TGTGCTAGCAGCATGGCGACAGGGAGCTCCTACGAGCAGTACTTC	CASSMATGSSYEQYF
NA	TRBJ2-1	TRBV11-2	once	TGTGCCAGCAGTTTAAGCTCAGGGGATGAGCAGTTCTTC	CASSLSSGDEQFF
NA	TRBJ2-2	TRBV2	NA	TGTGCCAGCAGTGCAGGTTTTAACGGGGAGCTGTTTTTT	CASSAGFNGELFF
TRBD1	TRBJ1-1	TRBV7-9	NA	TGTGCCAGCAGCTGGGGACAGGACTCTGAAGCTTTCTTT	CASSWGQDSEAFF
TRBD1	TRBJ1-1	TRBV5-5	NA	TGTGCCAGCTACGGACAGGGAGGCGGCACTGAAGCTTTCTTT	CASYGQGGGTEAFF
NA	TRBJ1-3	TRBV5-6	NA	TGTGCCAGCAGCCTCCCCCTCGGAAACACCATATATTTT	CASSLPLGNTIYF
TRBD1	TRBJ1-5	TRBV19	NA	TGTGCCAGTACCCAGACAGGGACGGGCAATCAGCCCCAGCATTTT	CASTQTGTGNQPQHF
TRBD1	TRBJ2-7	TRBV27	NA	TGTGCCAGCTCCGGGACAGGGTTCCACGAGCAGTACTTC	CASSGTGFHEQYF
TRBD1	TRBJ2-7	TRBV2	NA	TGTGCCAGCAAAACCGGGACAGATTACTACGAGCAGTACTTC	CASKTGTDYYEQYF
TRBD2	TRBJ2-5	TRBV28	NA	TGTGCCAGCATTTCTAGTCGGGGGGGCCGGTACCAAGAGACCCAGTACTTC	CASISSRGGRYQETQYF
TRBD1	TRBJ2-3	TRBV9	NA	TGTGCCAGCAGTCCTAATGAGGGGGCATATTCAGATACGCAGTATTTT	CASSPNEGAYSDTQYF
TRBD2	TRBJ2-1	TRBV6-5	NA	TGTGCCTCCAATCTAGCGGGGGCACACAATGAGCAGTTCTTC	CASNLAGAHNEQFF
TRBD2	TRBJ2-3	TRBV7-9	NA	TGTGCCAGCAGCCTAGCGGGTACTAATACGCAGTATTTT	CASSLAGTNTQYF
NA	TRBJ2-7	TRBV6-4	many	TGTGCCAGCAGTGACTCAACGGGTAGCGACGAGCAGTACTTC	CASSDSTGSDEQYF
NA	TRBJ1-2	TRBV6-4	NA	TGTGCCAGCTCAAAAACAGAGCAATCTAACTATGGCTACACCTTC	CASSKTEQSNYGYTF
NA	TRBJ2-3	TRBV5-1	few	TGCGCCAGCAGCTTGGGGGGGCCCACAGATACGCAGTATTTT	CASSLGGPTDTQYF
TRBD2	TRBJ2-5	TRBV6-5	once	TGTGCCGCGGGTAAATGGAGCGGGGGCCAAGAGACCCAGTACTTC	CAAGKWSGGQETQYF
NA	TRBJ1-5	TRBV6-1	NA	TGTGCCAGCAGTGAATCAACAGGGTATCAGCCCCAGCATTTT	CASSESTGYQPQHF
TRBD1	TRBJ2-1	TRBV12-5	NA	TGTGCTTCAAGAACAGGGGGTGAAGACTACAATGAGCAGTTCTTC	CASRTGGEDYNEQFF
TRBD1	TRBJ1-1	TRBV20-1	NA	TGCAGTGCTAGGGGACAGCTTGAAGCTTTCTTT	CSARGQLEAFF
NA	TRBJ2-3	TRBV9	NA	TGTGCCAGCAGCGACGGTCTAGCAGATACGCAGTATTTT	CASSDGLADTQYF
TRBD1	TRBJ1-6	TRBV3-1/TRBV3-2	NA	TGTGCCAGCAGCCAGGGGACAGGGGAATTTTCACCCCTCCACTTT	CASSQGTGEFSPLHF
TRBD1	TRBJ1-1	TRBV28	NA	TGTGCCAGCAGTTTCCCCGACAGGGGCACTGAAGCTTTCTTT	CASSFPDRGTEAFF
NA	TRBJ1-1	TRBV11-2	few	TGTGCCAGCAGCCCCCCCGGTCGAATACCTGAAGCTTTCTTT	CASSPPGRIPEAFF
NA	TRBJ1-1	TRBV3-1/TRBV3-2	NA	TGTGCCAGCATCAAACAGGGGAACACTGAAGCTTTCTTT	CASIKQGNTEAFF
TRBD1	TRBJ2-1	TRBV5-5	NA	TGTGCCAGCAGCCAACAGGGGGCAATTAACAATGAGCAGTTCTTC	CASSQQGAINNEQFF
NA	TRBJ1-5	TRBV30	once	TGTGCCTGGAGCCGGAGGACAGCGGGCAATCAGCCCCAGCATTTT	CAWSRRTAGNQPQHF
NA	TRBJ1-5	TRBV19	NA	TGTGCCAGTACCGAAGCCAATCAGCCCCAGCATTTT	CASTEANQPQHF
NA	TRBJ1-6	TRBV28	NA	TGTGCCAGCAGCCTAGCTCAGAACTATAATTCACCCCTCCACTTT	CASSLAQNYNSPLHF
NA	TRBJ1-6	TRBV28	NA	TGTGCCAGCAGGCCGGGGAGCTCCTATAATTCACCCCTCCACTTT	CASRPGSSYNSPLHF
TRBD2	TRBJ2-1	TRBV5-1	NA	TGCGCCAGCAGCGCCACGGGACTAGCGGTCAATGAGCAGTTCTTC	CASSATGLAVNEQFF